These T cell receptor beta chains were read from a single sample in a study of response to subunit inactivated influenza vaccine. TCRdb analysed the RT-PCR reads with MiXCR anew, one entry per CDR3 protein. The sample has around 650,000 distinct CDR3 sequences; 15% to 19% are singletons. This material consisted of PBMCs from blood, taken roughly 12 days after vaccination. These receptors were collected from a man between 50 and 59 years old who received an inactivated influenza vaccine. Both conserved end residues are part of each CDR3. The order of the fields is clone size, J gene, V gene, D gene, CDR3 protein, CDR3 DNA. D genes are given only for firm matches. Size is stated for part of the rows, as once, few or many counts, or as a class when the clone is expanded.

abundance: .; j_gene: TRBJ2-7; v_gene: TRBV20-1; d_gene: .; CDR3aa: CSARGIGYEQYF; CDR3nt: TGCAGTGCTAGAGGTATCGGTTACGAGCAGTACTTC
abundance: few; j_gene: TRBJ2-3; v_gene: TRBV12-3/TRBV12-4; d_gene: .; CDR3aa: CATEPPGDSTDTQYF; CDR3nt: TGTGCCACCGAGCCCCCTGGGGATAGCACAGATACGCAGTATTTT
abundance: few; j_gene: TRBJ2-1; v_gene: TRBV2; d_gene: .; CDR3aa: CASSEATGLLDNEQFF; CDR3nt: TGTGCCAGCAGTGAAGCTACAGGGCTCCTAGACAATGAGCAGTTCTTC
abundance: .; j_gene: TRBJ2-1; v_gene: TRBV5-5; d_gene: .; CDR3aa: CASSRQGGDYNEQFF; CDR3nt: TGTGCCAGCAGCAGGCAAGGGGGGGACTACAATGAGCAGTTCTTC
abundance: few; j_gene: TRBJ2-1; v_gene: TRBV5-1; d_gene: TRBD2; CDR3aa: CASSYLGLAGEGYNEQFF; CDR3nt: TGCGCCAGCAGCTACCTAGGACTAGCGGGAGAAGGGTACAATGAGCAGTTCTTC
abundance: .; j_gene: TRBJ2-1; v_gene: TRBV4-1; d_gene: .; CDR3aa: CASSQDRDRLTYNEQFF; CDR3nt: TGCGCCAGCAGCCAAGATCGAGACAGACTTACCTACAATGAGCAGTTCTTC
abundance: .; j_gene: TRBJ2-1; v_gene: TRBV2; d_gene: .; CDR3aa: CASRPGLANEQFF; CDR3nt: TGTGCCAGCAGGCCCGGACTTGCCAATGAGCAGTTCTTC
abundance: many; j_gene: TRBJ2-1; v_gene: TRBV2; d_gene: .; CDR3aa: CASSDVLLSSYNEQFF; CDR3nt: TGTGCCAGCAGTGACGTCCTTTTAAGCTCCTACAATGAGCAGTTCTTC
abundance: few; j_gene: TRBJ2-5; v_gene: TRBV3-1; d_gene: TRBD2; CDR3aa: CASSQSSGGASETQYF; CDR3nt: TGTGCCAGCAGCCAGAGTAGCGGGGGGGCCAGTGAGACCCAGTACTTC
abundance: few; j_gene: TRBJ2-7; v_gene: TRBV20-1; d_gene: .; CDR3aa: CSASPTFLTDEQYF; CDR3nt: TGCAGTGCTAGCCCCACGTTTCTAACTGACGAGCAGTACTTC
abundance: .; j_gene: TRBJ1-4; v_gene: TRBV4-2; d_gene: .; CDR3aa: CASSQDPLRTIEKLFF; CDR3nt: TGTGCCAGCAGCCAAGATCCATTGAGGACAATTGAAAAACTGTTTTTT
abundance: .; j_gene: TRBJ2-3; v_gene: TRBV9; d_gene: .; CDR3aa: CASSGIRPDTQYF; CDR3nt: TGTGCCAGCAGCGGGATCCGACCGGATACGCAGTATTTT
abundance: few; j_gene: TRBJ1-1; v_gene: TRBV7-2; d_gene: .; CDR3aa: CASSLQVKNTEAFF; CDR3nt: TGTGCCAGCAGCTTACAGGTTAAGAACACTGAAGCTTTCTTT
abundance: .; j_gene: TRBJ2-1; v_gene: TRBV11-1; d_gene: TRBD2; CDR3aa: CASSLPRKRREGYNEQFF; CDR3nt: TGTGCCAGCAGCTTACCACGAAAAAGGCGGGAGGGATACAATGAGCAGTTCTTC
abundance: .; j_gene: TRBJ2-4; v_gene: TRBV4-3; d_gene: .; CDR3aa: CASSLLGGSKNIQYF; CDR3nt: TGCGCCAGCAGCCTCCTAGGGGGGTCCAAAAACATTCAGTACTTC
abundance: .; j_gene: TRBJ2-1; v_gene: TRBV6-2/TRBV6-3; d_gene: .; CDR3aa: CASSYGETYNEQFF; CDR3nt: TGTGCCAGCAGTTACGGGGAGACCTACAATGAGCAGTTCTTC
abundance: .; j_gene: TRBJ2-7; v_gene: TRBV4-1; d_gene: .; CDR3aa: CASSHTTGGNEQYF; CDR3nt: TGCGCCAGCAGCCACACAACGGGCGGGAACGAGCAGTACTTC
abundance: .; j_gene: TRBJ2-2; v_gene: TRBV3-1; d_gene: .; CDR3aa: CASSPGADTGDLFF; CDR3nt: TGTGCCAGCAGTCCCGGGGCAGACACCGGGGATCTGTTTTTT
abundance: .; j_gene: TRBJ1-2; v_gene: TRBV12-3/TRBV12-4; d_gene: TRBD1; CDR3aa: CASCRTGGYYGYTF; CDR3nt: TGTGCCAGCTGCCGGACAGGGGGCTACTATGGCTACACCTTC
abundance: few; j_gene: TRBJ2-3; v_gene: TRBV7-2; d_gene: .; CDR3aa: CASSIWATDTQYF; CDR3nt: TGTGCCAGCAGCATTTGGGCCACAGATACGCAGTATTTT
abundance: few; j_gene: TRBJ2-1; v_gene: TRBV28; d_gene: TRBD1; CDR3aa: CASSLWGTGGFEQFF; CDR3nt: TGTGCCAGCAGTTTATGGGGGACAGGGGGCTTTGAGCAGTTCTTC
abundance: few; j_gene: TRBJ2-2; v_gene: TRBV7-9; d_gene: TRBD1; CDR3aa: CASSFIPGQGSTGELFF; CDR3nt: TGTGCCAGCAGCTTTATTCCAGGACAGGGGTCGACCGGGGAGCTGTTTTTT
abundance: few; j_gene: TRBJ2-5; v_gene: TRBV6-6; d_gene: .; CDR3aa: CASSYWREETQYF; CDR3nt: TGTGCCAGCAGTTACTGGAGGGAGGAGACCCAGTACTTC
abundance: .; j_gene: TRBJ2-5; v_gene: TRBV4-2; d_gene: TRBD2; CDR3aa: CASSQASGGAETQYF; CDR3nt: TGTGCCAGCAGCCAAGCTAGCGGGGGGGCGGAGACCCAGTACTTC
abundance: many; j_gene: TRBJ2-1; v_gene: TRBV20-1; d_gene: .; CDR3aa: CSKRDSSYNEQFF; CDR3nt: TGCAGTAAGCGGGACAGCTCCTACAATGAGCAGTTCTTC
abundance: few; j_gene: TRBJ2-5; v_gene: TRBV19; d_gene: TRBD2; CDR3aa: CASSSQRELKTQYF; CDR3nt: TGTGCCAGTAGTTCACAGCGGGAGCTTAAGACCCAGTACTTC
abundance: many; j_gene: TRBJ2-1; v_gene: TRBV28; d_gene: .; CDR3aa: CASGFGGGTYNEQFF; CDR3nt: TGTGCCAGCGGGTTTGGAGGGGGAACCTACAATGAGCAGTTCTTC
abundance: .; j_gene: TRBJ1-5; v_gene: TRBV4-2; d_gene: .; CDR3aa: CASSQVGTGYQPQHF; CDR3nt: TGTGCCAGCAGCCAAGTAGGAACAGGGTATCAGCCCCAGCATTTT
abundance: .; j_gene: TRBJ2-3; v_gene: TRBV28; d_gene: TRBD1; CDR3aa: CASSPGTGQYF; CDR3nt: TGTGCCAGCAGTCCCGGGACAGGACAGTATTTT
abundance: few; j_gene: TRBJ2-6; v_gene: TRBV24-1; d_gene: .; CDR3aa: CATSDDRAAVSGANVLTF; CDR3nt: TGTGCCACCAGTGATGACCGGGCCGCCGTCTCTGGGGCCAACGTCCTGACTTTC
abundance: few; j_gene: TRBJ2-6; v_gene: TRBV5-1; d_gene: .; CDR3aa: CASSLAVGPGANVLTF; CDR3nt: TGCGCCAGCAGCTTGGCCGTTGGTCCTGGGGCCAACGTCCTGACTTTC
abundance: few; j_gene: TRBJ1-6; v_gene: TRBV5-5; d_gene: .; CDR3aa: CASSFSGYNNSPLHF; CDR3nt: TGTGCCAGCAGCTTCTCAGGGTATAATAATTCACCCCTCCACTTT
abundance: .; j_gene: TRBJ2-2; v_gene: TRBV7-9; d_gene: TRBD2; CDR3aa: CAQTGTSNTGELFF; CDR3nt: TGTGCACAGACCGGGACTAGCAACACCGGGGAGCTGTTTTTT
abundance: few; j_gene: TRBJ1-1; v_gene: TRBV5-6; d_gene: TRBD1; CDR3aa: CASSIGQGNSEAFF; CDR3nt: TGTGCCAGCAGCATTGGACAGGGGAACAGTGAAGCTTTCTTT
abundance: .; j_gene: TRBJ2-7; v_gene: TRBV28; d_gene: TRBD1; CDR3aa: CASSPRRQGFHEQYF; CDR3nt: TGTGCCAGCAGTCCGCGGAGACAGGGGTTCCACGAGCAGTACTTC
abundance: few; j_gene: TRBJ2-1; v_gene: TRBV29-1; d_gene: TRBD2; CDR3aa: CSVERPLAGDYNEQFF; CDR3nt: TGCAGCGTTGAACGACCACTAGCGGGGGATTACAATGAGCAGTTCTTC
abundance: few; j_gene: TRBJ2-1; v_gene: TRBV29-1; d_gene: .; CDR3aa: CSVEEGVF; CDR3nt: TGCAGCGTTGAGGAGGGGGTCTTC
abundance: few; j_gene: TRBJ1-4; v_gene: TRBV4-2; d_gene: .; CDR3aa: CASSHGTWGMSTNEKLFF; CDR3nt: TGTGCCAGCAGCCACGGGACCTGGGGAATGTCAACTAATGAAAAACTGTTTTTT
abundance: many; j_gene: TRBJ1-2; v_gene: TRBV3-1; d_gene: .; CDR3aa: CASSQRGHGYTF; CDR3nt: TGTGCCAGCAGCCAGAGGGGTCATGGCTACACCTTC
abundance: .; j_gene: TRBJ2-1; v_gene: TRBV24-1; d_gene: .; CDR3aa: CATSDSLGFAYNEQFF; CDR3nt: TGTGCCACCAGTGATTCATTGGGGTTCGCCTACAATGAGCAGTTCTTC
abundance: .; j_gene: TRBJ2-1; v_gene: TRBV7-9; d_gene: .; CDR3aa: CASSLVASEQFF; CDR3nt: TGTGCCAGCAGCTTAGTGGCCTCTGAGCAGTTCTTC
abundance: .; j_gene: TRBJ2-3; v_gene: TRBV20-1; d_gene: TRBD2; CDR3aa: CSAKGLAGRTDTQYF; CDR3nt: TGCAGTGCAAAAGGACTAGCGGGACGCACAGATACGCAGTATTTT
abundance: few; j_gene: TRBJ2-7; v_gene: TRBV3-1; d_gene: .; CDR3aa: CASSVPGRAYEQYF; CDR3nt: TGTGCCAGCAGTGTCCCCGGGCGCGCCTACGAGCAGTACTTC
abundance: few; j_gene: TRBJ1-4; v_gene: TRBV5-1; d_gene: .; CDR3aa: CASSRYGTNEKLFF; CDR3nt: TGCGCCAGCAGCCGGTACGGAACTAATGAAAAACTGTTTTTT
abundance: .; j_gene: TRBJ2-1; v_gene: TRBV2; d_gene: TRBD2; CDR3aa: CASSLSLAGVLSYNEQFF; CDR3nt: TGTGCCAGCAGTTTAAGCCTAGCGGGGGTCCTGTCCTACAATGAGCAGTTCTTC
abundance: .; j_gene: TRBJ2-5; v_gene: TRBV5-6; d_gene: TRBD1; CDR3aa: CASSEGQGRETQYF; CDR3nt: TGTGCCAGCAGCGAGGGACAGGGGAGGGAGACCCAGTACTTC
abundance: .; j_gene: TRBJ2-2; v_gene: TRBV29-1; d_gene: .; CDR3aa: CSVGTPNTGELFF; CDR3nt: TGCAGCGTGGGGACCCCGAACACCGGGGAGCTGTTTTTT
abundance: few; j_gene: TRBJ2-1; v_gene: TRBV5-1; d_gene: TRBD2; CDR3aa: CASTTGLAPNNEQFF; CDR3nt: TGCGCCAGCACCACCGGACTAGCGCCTAACAATGAGCAGTTCTTC
abundance: few; j_gene: TRBJ2-7; v_gene: TRBV5-1; d_gene: .; CDR3aa: CASSLRTVGDEQYF; CDR3nt: TGCGCCAGCAGCTTGAGAACCGTCGGGGACGAGCAGTACTTC
abundance: .; j_gene: TRBJ2-5; v_gene: TRBV10-1; d_gene: TRBD1; CDR3aa: CASGQTGEGKETQYF; CDR3nt: TGCGCCAGCGGCCAGACAGGGGAAGGCAAAGAGACCCAGTACTTC
abundance: .; j_gene: TRBJ2-1; v_gene: TRBV13; d_gene: TRBD2; CDR3aa: CASSLGRGLAGYNGQFF; CDR3nt: TGTGCCAGCAGCTTAGGCCGGGGACTAGCGGGTTACAATGGGCAGTTCTTC
abundance: many; j_gene: TRBJ2-5; v_gene: TRBV20-1; d_gene: .; CDR3aa: CSARPWSQETQYF; CDR3nt: TGCAGTGCTCGCCCGTGGAGCCAAGAGACCCAGTACTTC
abundance: many; j_gene: TRBJ2-3; v_gene: TRBV7-2; d_gene: TRBD1; CDR3aa: CASSLAQGASDTQYF; CDR3nt: TGTGCCAGCAGCTTAGCGCAGGGGGCCTCAGATACGCAGTATTTT
abundance: .; j_gene: TRBJ2-3; v_gene: TRBV12-3/TRBV12-4; d_gene: TRBD2; CDR3aa: CASSVPGLAVRDTQYF; CDR3nt: TGTGCCAGCAGCGTCCCGGGACTAGCGGTTCGGGATACGCAGTATTTT
abundance: few; j_gene: TRBJ1-1; v_gene: TRBV10-3; d_gene: .; CDR3aa: CAISREGHTNTEAFF; CDR3nt: TGTGCCATCAGTAGAGAGGGACATACGAACACTGAAGCTTTCTTT
abundance: .; j_gene: TRBJ2-7; v_gene: TRBV7-6; d_gene: TRBD2; CDR3aa: CASRPVLAGNDEQYF; CDR3nt: TGTGCCAGCAGACCAGTTCTAGCGGGGAATGACGAGCAGTACTTC
abundance: .; j_gene: TRBJ2-5; v_gene: TRBV28; d_gene: .; CDR3aa: CASSSQSETQYF; CDR3nt: TGTGCCAGCAGTTCCCAAAGTGAGACCCAGTACTTC